The present T cell receptor (beta chain) was sequenced within a study of T cell repertoires in cytomegalovirus infection. The overall study: HLA-C-restricted CMV epitopes, recently identified, and well-studied HLA-B-restricted ones were used by the study. It was the public TCR beta signatures that indicated both CMV infection and matching HLA type.

Findings and limits, study-wide: Clonotype analysis showed dominance of the ex vivo response by HLA-C-restricted CMV-specific TCR beta clonotypes.

This clonotype showed up just a few times. The antigen is not known. The CDR3 covers 16 residues. Germline V gene lookup returns CDR1 SGHDT and CDR2 YYEEEE. V lost 0 bases to trimming and J lost 0 bases, with 12 bases between them. From the reads, TCRdb called clonotypes with MiXCR, one entry per CDR3 protein. The top ten clones hold more than 50% of a sample with 200,000 to 250,000 distinct CDR3 sequences, roughly two fifths of them seen once. This chain links TRBV5-6 with TRBJ1-1; D is unresolved. This receptor was identified in a human donor in good health (CMV status not recorded). Some clones in this sample may be carry-over from other donors' samples. Material: CD8+ T cells from cultured PBMCs, obtained from culture after CMV antigen stimulation. Here the CDR3 DNA reads TGTGCCAGCAGCTTGGAGGATGGAGGTCTGAACACTGAAGCTTTCTTT. Protein sequence: CASSLEDGGLNTEAFF.